This T cell receptor beta chain came from a study of CD8 T cells in ankylosing spondylitis (dated by TCRdb to the late 2010s). As for the study more broadly: T cell receptor beta repertoires were profiled in healthy donors and ankylosing spondylitis patients so that disease-linked TCR variants could be found. The full study cohort was made up of about 24 ankylosing spondylitis patients and roughly 100 healthy donors. Peripheral blood was sampled, and synovial fluid was also collected from ankylosing spondylitis patients. Study-wide conclusions, independent of this receptor: A TCR beta motif of seven or eight highly homologous amino acid variants appeared characteristic of blood from ankylosing spondylitis patients. Some motif variants had previously been reported in the synovial fluid and blood of reactive arthritis patients, which suggests shared mechanisms of disease initiation. The disease-linked clones were reported to be significantly enriched in matched synovial fluid samples from ankylosing spondylitis patients. The disease-linked clones showed a CD8+ phenotype and occurred at relatively low frequencies in peripheral blood.

Only a few counts were recorded for this clonotype. What antigen it recognizes has not been identified. There are no base qualities to consult, and no much larger clone falls within one base. CDR1 and CDR2 are drawn from the germline V gene: SGHTA, FQGNSA. V gives up 3 bases and J gives up 5 bases, and the segment between their germline ends measures 13 bases. The CDR3 contains 15 residues, cysteine and phenylalanine counted. Only CDR3 DNA remains: 45 bases, in frame from the first base. The data were produced on an Illumina HiSeq 2500. TCR beta libraries were prepared by quantitative 5'-RACE with molecular barcodes. From the authors' description of their analysis: A new computational method based on a probabilistic model of VDJ rearrangement was used to identify disease-linked TCR variants. In-frame beta chains were kept once TCRdb had trimmed the public reads at Q25 with fastp and called clones with MiXCR. Rows are combined by CDR3 protein, so each entry shows the most common genes and DNA. The V and J calls here are based on TCRdb, not the publication. Present in this sample are around 230,000 distinct CDR3 sequences, around 9.2% of which were seen just once. The ten largest clones represent around 6.8% of the sample.

Sequencing was carried out using blood, either unsorted or a sorted T cell fraction (not recorded which). The TCR originated in a male donor with ankylosing spondylitis or in good health (not recorded which). Here the chain combines TRBV7-2 and TRBJ2-2; too little of a D gene remains to name it. The bases read TGTGCCAGCAGCTTCTTTCCCAGGTGGACCGGGGAGCTGTTTTTT. It encodes CASSFFPRWTGELFF.